This paragraph reports one T cell receptor beta chain. Antigen specificity is unknown. The data were obtained in a study of cytomegalovirus exposure and HLA in healthy donors. Overall study results and limits: Beyond CMV serostatus, there was no information to go on about immune exposure. Among TCR beta chains, those listed as cytomegalovirus-associated numbered some 170. Sequencing likely generated an artifact that appeared as a cluster of highly shared sequence variants.

Both 60 Vbeta primers and 13 Jbeta primers went into the PCR. Profiled with immunoSEQ multiplex PCR; TCRdb holds only in-frame clones, not every one. The sample shows 190,000 or so clones, 80% of them seen only once. Sequenced: PBMCs. The sequence was collected from a boy aged 5-17 years in good health and CMV-seronegative.

The CDR3: CASSLGTADTEAFF. The CDR3, as DNA: TGTGCCAGCAGCTTAGGTACGGCGGACACTGAAGCTTTCTTT. The V call is TRBV7-9, the J call TRBJ1-1, with D unresolved. In germline, CDR1 is SEHNR, CDR2 FQNEAQ (reference sequence). Trimming cost V 1 base and J 3 bases, with 9 bases left between them. This CDR3 is built from 14 residues.